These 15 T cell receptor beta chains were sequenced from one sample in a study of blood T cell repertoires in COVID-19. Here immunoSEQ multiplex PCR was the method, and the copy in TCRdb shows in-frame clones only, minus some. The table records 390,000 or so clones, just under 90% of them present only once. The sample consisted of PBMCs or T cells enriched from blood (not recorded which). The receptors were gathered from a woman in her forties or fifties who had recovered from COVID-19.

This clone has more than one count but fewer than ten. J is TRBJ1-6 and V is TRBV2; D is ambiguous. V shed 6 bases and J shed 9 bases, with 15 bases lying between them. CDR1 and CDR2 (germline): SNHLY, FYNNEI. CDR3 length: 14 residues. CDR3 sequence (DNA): TGTGCCAGCAGGGTCGTTGGGGAGGTTTCACCCCTCCACTTT. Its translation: CASRVVGEVSPLHF.

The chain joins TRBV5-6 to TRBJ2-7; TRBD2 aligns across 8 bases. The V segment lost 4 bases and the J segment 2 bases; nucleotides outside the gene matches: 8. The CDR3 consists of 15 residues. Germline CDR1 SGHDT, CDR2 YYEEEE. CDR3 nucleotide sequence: TGTGCCAGCAGCCCGGTCCCGGGGGGGACCTACGAGCAGTACTTC. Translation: CASSPVPGGTYEQYF.

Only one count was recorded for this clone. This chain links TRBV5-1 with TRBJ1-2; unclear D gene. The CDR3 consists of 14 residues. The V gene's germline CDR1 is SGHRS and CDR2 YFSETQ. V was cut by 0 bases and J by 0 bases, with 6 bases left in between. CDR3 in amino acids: CASSLEQSNYGYTF. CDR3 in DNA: TGCGCCAGCAGCTTGGAACAGTCTAACTATGGCTACACCTTC.

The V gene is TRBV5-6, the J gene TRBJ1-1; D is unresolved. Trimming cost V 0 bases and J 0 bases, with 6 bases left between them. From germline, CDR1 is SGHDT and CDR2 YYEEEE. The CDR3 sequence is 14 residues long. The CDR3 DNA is TGTGCCAGCAGCTTGGACAGAATGAACACTGAAGCTTTCTTT. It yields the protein CASSLDRMNTEAFF.

CDR3 in amino acids: CASSESSGGGNQPQHF. Here the CDR3 DNA reads TGTGCCAGCAGTGAGTCCTCAGGGGGAGGCAATCAGCCCCAGCATTTT. The chain uses TRBV2 and TRBJ1-5; 7 nucleotides agree with TRBD1. V lost 3 bases, J lost 2 bases, and 7 bases stayed unmatched. Germline CDR1 is SNHLY and CDR2 is FYNNEI. The CDR3 is made up of 16 amino acids.

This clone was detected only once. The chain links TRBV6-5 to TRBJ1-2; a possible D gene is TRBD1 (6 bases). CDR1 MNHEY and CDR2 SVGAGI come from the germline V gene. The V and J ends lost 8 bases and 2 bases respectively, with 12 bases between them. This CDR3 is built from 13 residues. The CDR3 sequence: CASAHGQNYGYTF. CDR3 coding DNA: TGTGCCAGCGCCCACGGACAGAACTATGGCTACACCTTC.

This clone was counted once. This chain's CDR3 is CASSVGDRGYNEQFF. Written as DNA, the CDR3 is TGTGCCAGCAGCGTAGGGGACAGGGGCTACAATGAGCAGTTCTTC. The chain carries TRBV9 and TRBJ2-1; 10 positions match TRBD1. V was pared by 0 bases and J by 3 bases, with 0 bases of the junction left unmatched. This CDR3 contains 15 residues. The V gene's germline CDR1 is SGDLS and CDR2 YYNGEE.

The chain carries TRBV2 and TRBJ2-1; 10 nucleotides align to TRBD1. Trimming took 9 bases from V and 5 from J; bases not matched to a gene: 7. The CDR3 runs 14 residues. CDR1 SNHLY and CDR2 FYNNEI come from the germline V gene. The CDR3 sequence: CARNMDRGDNEQFF. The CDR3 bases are TGTGCCAGAAACATGGACAGGGGGGACAATGAGCAGTTCTTC.

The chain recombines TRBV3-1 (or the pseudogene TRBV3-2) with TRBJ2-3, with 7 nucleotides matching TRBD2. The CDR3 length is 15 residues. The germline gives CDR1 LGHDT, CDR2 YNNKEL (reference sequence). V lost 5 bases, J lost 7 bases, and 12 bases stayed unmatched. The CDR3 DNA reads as TGTGCCAGCAGCGTACTGGCGGGGGTCCAAAATACGCAGTATTTT. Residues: CASSVLAGVQNTQYF.

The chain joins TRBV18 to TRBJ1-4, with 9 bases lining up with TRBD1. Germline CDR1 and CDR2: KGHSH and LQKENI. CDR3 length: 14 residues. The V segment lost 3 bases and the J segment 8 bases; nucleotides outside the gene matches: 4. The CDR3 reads CASSPGQGPEKLFF. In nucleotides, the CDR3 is TGTGCCAGCTCACCGGGACAGGGCCCCGAAAAACTGTTTTTT.

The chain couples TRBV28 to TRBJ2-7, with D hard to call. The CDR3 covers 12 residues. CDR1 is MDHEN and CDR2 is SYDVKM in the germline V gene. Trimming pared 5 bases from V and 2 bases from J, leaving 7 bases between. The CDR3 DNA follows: TGTGCCAGCAGTCCATCCACCTACGAGCAGTACTTC. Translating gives CASSPSTYEQYF.

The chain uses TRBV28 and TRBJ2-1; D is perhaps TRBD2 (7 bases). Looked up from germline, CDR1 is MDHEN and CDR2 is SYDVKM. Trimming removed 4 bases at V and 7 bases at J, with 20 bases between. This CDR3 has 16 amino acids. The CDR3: CASSSGGGPKGNEQFF. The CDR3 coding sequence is TGTGCCAGCAGTTCCGGCGGGGGCCCCAAAGGGAATGAGCAGTTCTTC.

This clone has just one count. The CDR3 bases are TGTGCCAGCAGCCTAGGACAGTCCTACAATGAGCAGTTCTTC. This gives the protein CASSLGQSYNEQFF. The gene calls are TRBV7-9 and TRBJ2-1, with D maybe TRBD1 (6 bases). CDR1 is SEHNR, CDR2 FQNEAQ, per germline (reference sequence). The CDR3 is 14 residues long. V was cut by 5 bases and J by 1 base, with 9 bases left in between.

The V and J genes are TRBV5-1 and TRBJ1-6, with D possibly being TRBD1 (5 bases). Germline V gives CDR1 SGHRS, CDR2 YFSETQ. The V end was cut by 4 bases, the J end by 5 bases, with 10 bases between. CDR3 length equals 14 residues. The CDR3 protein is CASSPQENNSPLHF. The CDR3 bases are TGCGCCAGCAGCCCACAGGAGAATAATTCACCCCTCCACTTT.

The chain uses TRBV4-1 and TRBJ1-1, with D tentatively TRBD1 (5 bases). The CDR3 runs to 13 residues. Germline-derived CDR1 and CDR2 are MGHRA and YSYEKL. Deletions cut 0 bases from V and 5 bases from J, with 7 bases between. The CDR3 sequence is CASSQDYRTEAFF. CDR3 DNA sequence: TGCGCCAGCAGCCAAGATTACAGGACTGAAGCTTTCTTT.